Following are 25 T cell receptor beta chains from one sample sequenced in a study of cytomegalovirus exposure and HLA in healthy donors. It was with 60 Vbeta and 13 Jbeta primers that the PCR ran. Data came from immunoSEQ multiplex PCR; TCRdb stores just in-frame clones and leaves some out. The sample holds roughly 220,000 clones; roughly 80% are singletons and the top ten take less than 2%. The source material was PBMCs. The receptors were sampled from a man between 50 and 59 years old in good health and CMV-seronegative.

J is TRBJ2-5 and V is TRBV7-9, with D perhaps matching TRBD2 (6 bases). CDR1 is SEHNR, CDR2 FQNEAQ, per germline (reference sequence). The CDR3 has 15 residues. With 5 bases removed from V and 1 base from J, the gap between germline ends came to 14 bases. CDR3 loop: CASSQGTFPQETQYF. DNA for the CDR3: TGTGCCAGCAGCCAAGGGACTTTTCCCCAAGAGACCCAGTACTTC.

V gene TRBV27 combines with J gene TRBJ2-7, with 7 bases lining up with TRBD2. The CDR3 covers 16 residues. V lost 5 bases to trimming and J lost 5 bases; unmatched junction nucleotides: 15. In germline, CDR1 is MNHEY, CDR2 SMNVEV (reference sequence). The CDR3 region is CASSPYAGASVHEQYF. In DNA form, the CDR3 reads TGTGCCAGCAGTCCATACGCGGGAGCAAGTGTCCACGAGCAGTACTTC.

This chain links TRBV14 with TRBJ2-3; 8 positions match TRBD1. The V and J ends lost 6 bases and 1 base, in that order; junction bases with no gene match: 9. CDR3 length equals 16 residues. Germline V gives CDR1 SGHDN, CDR2 FVKESK. CDR3 amino acids: CASRFTGTGGTDTQYF. CDR3 coding DNA: TGTGCCAGCAGATTTACCGGGACAGGAGGCACAGATACGCAGTATTTT.

The genes are TRBV28 and TRBJ1-2; 7 nucleotides align to TRBD1. V dropped 1 base and J dropped 5; count of bases not matched to a gene: 4. Germline-derived CDR1 and CDR2 are MDHEN and SYDVKM. The CDR3 is 14 residues long. DNA for the CDR3: TGTGCCAGCAGTTTATCGGACAGGAGGTATGGCTACACCTTC. It yields the protein CASSLSDRRYGYTF.

This clone appeared once. This sequence joins TRBV30 and TRBJ1-1; TRBD1 matches 9 bases. The CDR3 runs to 15 residues. The germline V gene has CDR1 GTSNPN and CDR2 SVGIG (reference sequence). V lost 3 bases to trimming and J lost 2 bases; unmatched junction nucleotides: 7. The CDR3 DNA sequence: TGTGCCTGGAGGCCCGGGACAGGGATAAACACTGAAGCTTTCTTT. Its translation is CAWRPGTGINTEAFF.

The J gene is TRBJ2-5, the V gene TRBV2, with TRBD1 matching over 11 bases. The end of the DNA fits TRBJ2-7 better, so the J call may be wrong. Germline CDR1 SNHLY, CDR2 FYNNEI. The CDR3 runs to 16 residues. The CDR3 bases are TGTGCCAGCAGTCCTGGGACAGGGGGTATCTCCTACGAGCAGTACTTC. It translates to CASSPGTGGISYEQYF.

V gene TRBV2 combines with J gene TRBJ2-1; tentatively, D is TRBD2 (6 bases). V was clipped by 0 bases and J by 7 bases, with 22 bases between them. The CDR3 runs 18 residues. Germline lookup yields CDR1 SNHLY and CDR2 FYNNEI. CDR3 bases: TGTGCCAGCAGTGAAGCAGGGGCTTGGAGGGAGTCGGGGAATGAGCAGTTCTTC. It encodes CASSEAGAWRESGNEQFF. The whole variable domain, filled in from reference TRBV2 and TRBJ2-1, reads EPEVTQTPSHQVTQMGQEVILRCVPISNHLYFYWYRQILGQKVEFLVSFYNNEISEKSEIFDDQFSVERPDGSNFTLKIRSTKLEDSAMYFCASSEAGAWRESGNEQFFGPGTRLTVL.

The chain uses TRBV28 and TRBJ2-7; 10 bases agree with TRBD2. The CDR3 length is 15 residues. The trim removed 1 base at V and 4 bases at J, leaving 4 bases unmatched. Germline CDR1 and CDR2: MDHEN and SYDVKM. CDR3 region: CASSLSGLAVYEQYF. The CDR3 DNA sequence: TGTGCCAGCAGTTTATCCGGACTAGCGGTGTACGAGCAGTACTTC. Combining the CDR3 with reference TRBV28 and TRBJ2-7 gives the whole variable domain DVKVTQSSRYLVKRTGEKVFLECVQDMDHENMFWYRQDPGLGLRLIYFSYDVKMKEKGDIPEGYSVSREKKERFSLILESASTNQTSMYLCASSLSGLAVYEQYFGPGTRLTVT.

The chain carries TRBV9 and TRBJ2-3; TRBD2 matches 7 bases. Looked up from germline, CDR1 is SGDLS and CDR2 is YYNGEE. The CDR3 length is 17 residues. After removal of 4 bases from V and 2 bases from J, the junction contained 13 bases not matched to a gene. CDR3 bases: TGTGCCAGCAGCCCCAGGAGAGCTAGCGGAAACACAGATACGCAGTATTTT. Encoded protein: CASSPRRASGNTDTQYF.

This clone was observed a handful of times. Here the CDR3 DNA reads TGTGCCAGCAGCTTTATTGGAGGTAGTCTCACCGGGGAGCTGTTTTTT. This translates into CASSFIGGSLTGELFF. V usage is TRBV7-9 and J usage is TRBJ2-2; D perhaps matches TRBD2 (5 bases). This CDR3 has 16 residues. V dropped 3 bases and J dropped 4 bases, with 15 bases sitting between them. Germline V gives CDR1 SEHNR, CDR2 FQNEAQ (reference sequence).

This clone has only one observation. The rearrangement uses TRBV5-8 and TRBJ2-5; TRBD1 aligns across 7 bases. After removal of 3 bases from V and 1 base from J, the junction contained 3 bases not matched to a gene. Germline V lookup: CDR1 SGHTS, CDR2 YDEGEE. The CDR3 is made up of 14 amino acids. The CDR3 reads CASSYGTVQETQYF. CDR3 in DNA: TGTGCCAGCAGCTATGGGACAGTCCAAGAGACCCAGTACTTC.

The chain carries TRBV6-1 and TRBJ2-7; 12 bases fit TRBD2. V shed 5 bases, J shed 6 bases, and the junction held 5 bases outside the gene matches. Germline V CDR1 and CDR2: MNHNS, SASEGT. The CDR3 extends over 14 amino acids. The CDR3 is CASSSTSGRLEQYF. CDR3 DNA sequence: TGTGCCAGCAGTTCGACTAGCGGGAGACTCGAGCAGTACTTC.

The rearrangement links TRBV14 to TRBJ1-2; 7 nucleotides agree with TRBD1. The V and J ends lost 2 bases and 6 bases, in that order; junction bases with no gene match: 9. The CDR3 covers 15 residues. CDR1 is SGHDN, CDR2 FVKESK, per germline. CDR3 in DNA: TGTGCCAGCAGCCAAATTGACAGGGTGAGCCATGGCTACACCTTC. Encoded protein: CASSQIDRVSHGYTF.

This chain connects TRBV7-9 to TRBJ1-2, with a weak D call TRBD1 (6 bases). Germline CDR1 SEHNR, CDR2 FQNEAQ (reference sequence). V was shortened by 5 bases and J by 0 bases, with 16 bases between the two germline ends. The CDR3 contains 16 residues. The CDR3 bases are TGTGCCAGCAGCCAAGATAGGGACAAGGCTAACTATGGCTACACCTTC. Translated, it gives CASSQDRDKANYGYTF.

The chain carries TRBV11-2 and TRBJ1-5, with TRBD1 as a possible D gene (6 bases). The CDR3 is 15 amino acids. Germline V gene data show CDR1 as SGHAT and CDR2 as FQNNGV. V was pared by 3 bases and J by 6 bases, with 15 bases between. CDR3 coding DNA: TGTGCCAGCAGCTTTGGTGGGGGCCGCGGTCAGCCCCAGCATTTT. This codes for CASSFGGGRGQPQHF.

The J gene is TRBJ2-5, the V gene TRBV5-4; TRBD1 aligns across 7 bases. V trimming: 2 bases; J trimming: 2 bases; junction bases outside the gene matches: 6. Germline V lookup: CDR1 SGHNT, CDR2 YYREEE (reference sequence). The CDR3 has 15 residues. CDR3 sequence reads: CASSLGQASQETQYF. CDR3 DNA: TGTGCCAGCAGCTTAGGACAGGCCTCACAAGAGACCCAGTACTTC.

This chain uses TRBV18 with TRBJ2-7; D is unclear. The length of the CDR3 is 14 residues. The V gene lost 1 base and the J gene lost 3 bases, with 10 bases spanning the gap. Germline V gene sequence: CDR1 KGHSH, CDR2 LQKENI. The CDR3 reads CASSPRGSNYEQYF. In DNA, the CDR3 is TGTGCCAGCTCACCACGCGGCTCCAACTACGAGCAGTACTTC.

The CDR3 loop is CASSIGSGRWGGELFF. The CDR3 coding sequence is TGTGCCAGTAGTATCGGGAGCGGGAGATGGGGCGGGGAGCTGTTTTTT. The chain uses TRBV19 and TRBJ2-2; 8 bases line up with TRBD2. The CDR3 covers 16 residues. Germline lookup yields CDR1 LNHDA and CDR2 SQIVND (reference sequence). The ends lost 3 bases at V and 7 bases at J; junction bases unmatched: 10.

V usage is TRBV7-9 and J usage is TRBJ2-2, with 14 bases aligning to TRBD2. The CDR3 is 18 residues long. Germline V gives CDR1 SEHNR, CDR2 FQNEAQ (reference sequence). After removal of 1 base from V and 3 bases from J, the junction contained 4 bases not matched to a gene. The CDR3 DNA reads as TGTGCCAGCAGCTTAGATGGGACTAGCGGGAGTTACACCGGGGAGCTGTTTTTT. Amino acid sequence: CASSLDGTSGSYTGELFF.

The chain uses TRBV27 and TRBJ2-2; TRBD2 matches at 8 bases. CDR1 is MNHEY, CDR2 SMNVEV, per germline (reference sequence). Trimming cost V 5 bases and J 1 base; bases outside gene matches: 6. This CDR3 is 16 amino acids long. CDR3 residues: CASSITGTRNTGELFF. The CDR3, as DNA: TGTGCCAGCAGTATCACCGGGACTAGGAACACCGGGGAGCTGTTTTTT.

The V call is TRBV5-1, the J call TRBJ1-5; 9 bases line up with TRBD1. Looked up from germline, CDR1 is SGHRS and CDR2 is YFSETQ. J was trimmed by 7 bases and V by 4 bases; bases with no gene match: 6. The CDR3 is made up of 14 amino acids. CDR3 nucleotides: TGCGCCAGCAGCCCCGGGACAGGGAAACAGCCCCAGCATTTT. Protein sequence: CASSPGTGKQPQHF.

The gene calls are TRBV28 and TRBJ2-3; weak D call: TRBD2 (5 bases). Germline loops: CDR1 MDHEN, CDR2 SYDVKM. The V gene lost 1 base and the J gene lost 1 base, with 6 bases spanning the gap. The CDR3 runs to 14 residues. CDR3 in amino acids: CASSLSLGTDTQYF. The CDR3 DNA reads TGTGCCAGCAGTTTATCACTAGGCACAGATACGCAGTATTTT.

CDR3 residues: CASSPNSGTGSEKLFF. In DNA form, the CDR3 reads TGCGCCAGCAGCCCCAATTCCGGGACAGGGAGTGAAAAACTGTTTTTT. The V call is TRBV5-1, the J call TRBJ1-4; TRBD1 matches 9 bases. CDR3 length: 16 amino acids. The ends lost 4 bases at V and 7 bases at J; junction bases unmatched: 11. Germline V gene sequence: CDR1 SGHRS, CDR2 YFSETQ.

By share, this clone counts as large. The V gene is TRBV4-2, the J gene TRBJ2-1; 10 positions agree with TRBD2. V gave up 6 bases and J gave up 3 bases; unmatched junction bases: 8. This CDR3 has 16 amino acids. Germline lookup yields CDR1 LGHNA and CDR2 YNFKEQ. The DNA for the CDR3 is TGTGCCAGCAGTCGTAAGGGGACTAGCGACTACAATGAGCAGTTCTTC. Translating gives CASSRKGTSDYNEQFF.

The table lists this clone with a count of one. This chain uses TRBV30 with TRBJ2-5, with 8 bases identical to TRBD1. CDR3 length: 12 amino acids. V lost 1 base, J lost 5 bases, and 0 bases stayed unmatched. Germline values: CDR1 GTSNPN, CDR2 SVGIG (reference sequence). For the CDR3, the DNA is TGTGCCTGGAGTGGGACAGGGGAGACCCAGTACTTC. Protein sequence: CAWSGTGETQYF.